A selection of T cell receptor beta chains follows, all from one sample in a study of breast tumors, draining lymph nodes, adjacent tissues. Via MiXCR, TCRdb re-called the multiplex PCR reads, giving one row per CDR3 protein. This table has fewer than 250,000 distinct CDR3 sequences, about a third appearing once. The sequencing sample was made of axillary lymph node tissue. Receptor source: a female donor with breast cancer. Some clones in this sample may be carry-over from other donors' samples. Each CDR3 is given with its conserved first and last residue. D genes are given only for firm matches. Some rows mark clone size as missing; the rest say once, few, many or name a class of expanded clone.

d_call	clone_size	j_call	v_call	cdr3_nt	cdr3_aa
.	many	TRBJ2-3	TRBV25-1	TGTGCCAGCAGTGAATTGGTAGGAGCGGTCACAGATACGCAGTATTTT	CASSELVGAVTDTQYF
.	.	TRBJ2-3	TRBV20-1	TGCAGTGCAGACATCTGGGGTAGGGCTACGCAGTATTTT	CSADIWGRATQYF
.	.	TRBJ2-3	TRBV27	TGTGCCAGCAGTGGACGAGGGCCCGAGTGGGATACGCAGTATTTT	CASSGRGPEWDTQYF
TRBD2	.	TRBJ2-3	TRBV12-3/TRBV12-4	TGTGCCAGCAGTTTTGACCCTAGCGGGAGTACAGATACGCAGTATTTT	CASSFDPSGSTDTQYF
.	once	TRBJ2-1	TRBV7-2	.	CASSFYICSARGLAGAEQFF
.	many	TRBJ2-3	TRBV9	TGTGCCAGCAGCCTATACCAGGAACCCACAGATACGCAGTATTTT	CASSLYQEPTDTQYF
.	many	TRBJ2-1	TRBV19	TGTGCCAGTAGTTGGAGGGAGACCTACAATGAGCAGTTCTTC	CASSWRETYNEQFF
.	many	TRBJ2-7	TRBV13	TGTGCCAGCAGCTTCAGAGCTAGGTCCTACGAGCAGTACTTC	CASSFRARSYEQYF
.	many	TRBJ2-7	TRBV6-5	TGTGCCAGCAGGGAAGGTGGGAGTATCTACGAGCAGTACTTC	CASREGGSIYEQYF
.	many	TRBJ2-5	TRBV15	TGTGCCACCAGCAGAGATCGTACAGGGGAGGGGGAGACCCAGTACTTC	CATSRDRTGEGETQYF
TRBD2	many	TRBJ2-1	TRBV20-1	TGCAGTGCTGAACGACTAGCGGGAAACTACAATGAGCAGTTCTTC	CSAERLAGNYNEQFF
TRBD2	many	TRBJ2-5	TRBV7-9	TGTGCCAGCAGCTTAGCGGGAGGGCAAGAGACCCAGTACTTC	CASSLAGGQETQYF
.	.	TRBJ2-7	TRBV6-2/TRBV6-3	TGTGCCAGCAGTTACTCGGCGGGGAGAAGGTACGAGCAGTACTTC	CASSYSAGRRYEQYF
.	many	TRBJ1-6	TRBV19	TGTGCCGCCGAATCAGGACAAGATAATTCACCCCTCCACTTT	CAAESGQDNSPLHF
TRBD2	many	TRBJ2-1	TRBV19	TGTGCCAGTTCCGACGGACTAGCGGAAAATGAGCAGTTCTTC	CASSDGLAENEQFF
.	many	TRBJ2-3	TRBV7-9	TGTGCCAGCAGCCCTTGGAAGGGGATGGCGGACGGGGATACGCAGTATTTT	CASSPWKGMADGDTQYF
TRBD1	many	TRBJ1-5	TRBV15	TGTGCCACCAGCAGACCAGACAGGGATAGCAATCAGCCCCAGCATTTT	CATSRPDRDSNQPQHF
.	.	TRBJ2-1	TRBV2	TGTGCCAGCAACGGTGCCGGGGGATACAATGAGCAGTTCTTC	CASNGAGGYNEQFF
TRBD2	once	TRBJ2-1	TRBV20-1	TGCAGTGCTAGCCGCGGGGGGACCAATGAGCAGTTCTTC	CSASRGGTNEQFF
TRBD1	many	TRBJ2-5	TRBV27	TGTGCCAGCAGGTCAATAGCCGGGACAGGGGTGAGGACCCAGTACTTC	CASRSIAGTGVRTQYF
.	many	TRBJ1-5	TRBV4-2	TGTGCCAGCAGCCAAGAGGTCTCCCGGCCTTATAGCAATCAGCCCCAGCATTTT	CASSQEVSRPYSNQPQHF
.	many	TRBJ2-7	TRBV19	TGTGCCAGTAGTATATCCCAGGGGGGAAGGTACGAGCAGTACTTC	CASSISQGGRYEQYF
.	many	TRBJ1-5	TRBV12-3/TRBV12-4	TGTGCCAGCAGTTTAGTCGGGAGTCAGCCCCAGCATTTT	CASSLVGSQPQHF
.	few	TRBJ2-1	TRBV18	TGTGCCAGCTCACCTTCCTTGTCCTACAATGAGCAGTTCTTC	CASSPSLSYNEQFF
.	once	TRBJ1-2	TRBV20-1	TGCAGTGTTGCCACAGGGTCCTATGGCTACACCTTC	CSVATGSYGYTF
.	.	TRBJ2-3	TRBV2	TGTGCCAGCAGTCCGTACACCGGGGGAGTTACGCAGTATTTT	CASSPYTGGVTQYF
.	.	TRBJ1-2	TRBV20-1	TGCAGTGCTAGAGAGGGTGCTAGCGTGGGCTACACCTTC	CSAREGASVGYTF
TRBD2	many	TRBJ2-3	TRBV7-8	TGTGCCAGCAGCCCGGGACTAGCGGGAGTTGGGACAGATACGCAGTATTTT	CASSPGLAGVGTDTQYF
TRBD2	many	TRBJ2-5	TRBV3-1	TGTGCCAGCAGCCAAGGACTAGCGGGAGATCTAGAGACCCAGTACTTC	CASSQGLAGDLETQYF
.	many	TRBJ2-5	TRBV5-1	TGCGCCAGCAGCTTGGTAGGGCAGGGGGAGACCCAGTACTTC	CASSLVGQGETQYF
.	many	TRBJ2-3	TRBV5-1	TGCGCCAGCAGCCCGCGGGCCGGCGGGACTCCGCAGTATTTT	CASSPRAGGTPQYF
.	.	TRBJ2-4	TRBV6-2/TRBV6-3	TGTGCCAGCAGGGAGGGAATTGTCAAAAACATTCAGTACTTC	CASREGIVKNIQYF
TRBD1	many	TRBJ1-5	TRBV20-1	TGCAGTGCTAGCAGACAGGGAGGTCAGCCCCAGCATTTT	CSASRQGGQPQHF
.	many	TRBJ1-5	TRBV19	TGTGCCAGTAGTATAAGGGCCCAGCCCCAGCATTTT	CASSIRAQPQHF
.	many	TRBJ2-1	TRBV10-3	TGTGCCACATCAGGGGATTTATCTAACAATGAGCAGTTCTTC	CATSGDLSNNEQFF
TRBD2	.	TRBJ2-2	TRBV29-1	TGCAGCGTTGATGGGACTAGCGGGGAGCTGTTTTTT	CSVDGTSGELFF
TRBD2	.	TRBJ2-2	TRBV9	TGTGCCAGCAGCGCAGAGGCTAGCGGGAGCGTCGGGGAGCTGTTTTTT	CASSAEASGSVGELFF
.	.	TRBJ2-1	TRBV20-1	TGCAGTGCTAGAGATTTTGGTCTTAGCGGATCCTACAATGAGCAGTTCTTC	CSARDFGLSGSYNEQFF
.	.	TRBJ1-5	TRBV2	TGTGCCACTACGTCCCGGGACGGTGAGCCCCAGCATTTT	CATTSRDGEPQHF
.	.	TRBJ1-4	TRBV11-3	TGTGCCAGCAGCTCCTCCATTTCCCCGGGAGGGTGGGGTGAAAAACTGTTTTTT	CASSSSISPGGWGEKLFF
TRBD1	many	TRBJ2-2	TRBV29-1	TGCAGCGCCCTTCGACAGGGGGCGGACACCGGGGAGCTGTTTTTT	CSALRQGADTGELFF
TRBD2	many	TRBJ2-1	TRBV19	TGTGCCAGTAGTGTACTAGCGGCGATCTACAATGAGCAGTTCTTC	CASSVLAAIYNEQFF
.	few	TRBJ2-1	TRBV27	TGTGCCAGCAGTTTCCGCGCCGTTACAGGGTCGGACAATGAGCAGTTCTTC	CASSFRAVTGSDNEQFF
.	.	TRBJ1-3	TRBV6-1	TGTGCCAGCACCCCCGTGGTCTCTGGAAACACCATATATTTT	CASTPVVSGNTIYF
TRBD1	.	TRBJ1-5	TRBV7-9	TGTGCCAGCAGCCCCGTGACAGGGCTTCAGCCCCAGCATTTT	CASSPVTGLQPQHF
TRBD2	many	TRBJ2-5	TRBV7-3	TGTGCCAGCAGCTTAGGGGCAGCGGGAACGGAGACCCAGTACTTC	CASSLGAAGTETQYF
.	many	TRBJ2-7	TRBV28	TGTGCCAGCACCCCCGGGAGAGCAGGGCACGAGCAGTACTTC	CASTPGRAGHEQYF
.	many	TRBJ2-7	TRBV29-1	TGCAGCGTAGTTCGGCTATACGAGCAGTACTTC	CSVVRLYEQYF
TRBD2	few	TRBJ2-1	TRBV10-3	TGTGCCAGCAGAGATGGGACTAGTCCCTACAATGAGCAGTTCTTC	CASRDGTSPYNEQFF
.	.	TRBJ1-3	TRBV19	TGTGCCGGTAGTATAGGGCGGGGAGAAGGAAGCACCATATATTTT	CAGSIGRGEGSTIYF
.	many	TRBJ2-7	TRBV28	TGTGCCAGCAGTTTAGCTAGCTCCTACGAGCAGTACTTC	CASSLASSYEQYF
TRBD2	once	TRBJ2-5	TRBV27	TGTGCCAGCAGTTTCGCCCCCCGACTAGCGGAAAGCGAAGAGACCCAGTACTTC	CASSFAPRLAESEETQYF
.	many	TRBJ2-5	TRBV12-3/TRBV12-4	TGTGCCAGCAGTTTATACGAAGAGACCCAGTACTTC	CASSLYEETQYF
.	many	TRBJ1-1	TRBV12-3/TRBV12-4	TGTGCCAGCAGTCCGATCGGACTGAGACAAGCTTTCTTT	CASSPIGLRQAFF
.	.	TRBJ2-5	TRBV20-1	TGCAGTGCGGAGAGGGGGGGACGGCCCCCAGAGACCCAATACTTC	CSAERGGRPPETQYF
.	many	TRBJ2-2	TRBV11-3	TGTGCCAGCAGCTCCAGTGGGGTCGGGGAGCTGTTTTTT	CASSSSGVGELFF
.	many	TRBJ2-1	TRBV9	TGTGCCAGCAGCAAACCCTCGCGGACGGGACGCTCCTACAATGAGCAGTTCTTC	CASSKPSRTGRSYNEQFF